This T cell receptor beta chain comes out of a study of cytomegalovirus exposure and HLA in healthy donors. This CDR3 has 17 amino acids. Losses at the gene ends were 3 bases for V and 0 bases for J; bases not matched to a gene: 5. Looked up from germline, CDR1 is SGHVS and CDR2 is FQNEAQ. The PCR ran on 60 Vbeta and 13 Jbeta primers. The table came from immunoSEQ multiplex PCR; TCRdb's copy has only in-frame clones and leaves some out. Of roughly 180,000 clones detected, 79% appear once; the ten largest clones hold about 1.4%. The V gene is TRBV7-8, the J gene TRBJ2-3, with 11 bases identical to TRBD2. The material sequenced was PBMCs. This sequence originates from a girl between 10 and 17 years old in good health and CMV-seropositive. Written as DNA, the CDR3 is TGTGCCAGCAGCTTTAGCGGGGGGGACCTTAGCACAGATACGCAGTATTTT. Translating gives CASSFSGGDLSTDTQYF.